Listed below are T cell receptor beta chains from one sample, sequenced in a study of T cell repertoires and HLA-DP antigens. Generated by immunoSEQ multiplex PCR, the TCRdb table keeps only in-frame clones and is missing some. The sample consists of 3,000 to 4,000 clones, 76% of them appearing once. Sequencing was carried out using CD137- CD4+ T cells from cultured PBMCs. These receptors originate from a woman between 18 and 29 years old in good health and CMV-seronegative. The CDR3 runs from the conserved cysteine through the conserved F or W. The D gene is left open where the match is weak. Size is omitted from some rows. Given values are once, few, many or a class for expanded clones.

d_call: -
clone_size: -
v_call: TRBV5-6
j_call: TRBJ2-7
cdr3_nt: TGTGCCAGCAGCCCTCGAACAGGCGAGCAGTACTTC
cdr3_aa: CASSPRTGEQYF

d_call: TRBD1
clone_size: -
v_call: TRBV28
j_call: TRBJ1-3
cdr3_nt: TGTGCCAGCAGTGGTACAGGGGGCTCTGGAAACACCATATATTTT
cdr3_aa: CASSGTGGSGNTIYF

d_call: TRBD1
clone_size: -
v_call: TRBV27
j_call: TRBJ1-1
cdr3_nt: TGTGCCAGCAGTTTATCGGCAGGGGGGCGGTTTATGAACACTGAAGCTTTCTTT
cdr3_aa: CASSLSAGGRFMNTEAFF

d_call: TRBD2
clone_size: -
v_call: TRBV7-2
j_call: TRBJ2-1
cdr3_nt: TGTGCCAGCAGCCCGGGGGGTATGTCCTACAATGAGCAGTTCTTC
cdr3_aa: CASSPGGMSYNEQFF

d_call: TRBD2
clone_size: -
v_call: TRBV5-4
j_call: TRBJ2-2
cdr3_nt: TGTGCCAGCAGCTCCTGGACTAGCCGGAACACCGGGGAGCTGTTTTTT
cdr3_aa: CASSSWTSRNTGELFF

d_call: TRBD1
clone_size: -
v_call: TRBV18
j_call: TRBJ1-2
cdr3_nt: TGTGCCAGCTCACCGCCCTCCAGGGGGCGATCCGGCGGCTACACCTTC
cdr3_aa: CASSPPSRGRSGGYTF

d_call: TRBD2
clone_size: few
v_call: TRBV5-6
j_call: TRBJ2-7
cdr3_nt: TGTGCCAGCAGCTTAATGAGCGGGAGAAATTCGGGGGAGCAGTACTTC
cdr3_aa: CASSLMSGRNSGEQYF

d_call: TRBD2
clone_size: -
v_call: TRBV7-2
j_call: TRBJ2-7
cdr3_nt: TGTGCCAGCAGCTTCGGACTAGCGGGTATATACGAGCAGTACTTC
cdr3_aa: CASSFGLAGIYEQYF

d_call: -
clone_size: -
v_call: TRBV6-5
j_call: TRBJ2-3
cdr3_nt: TGTGCCAGCAGCCCGGGCACGCGGGGCACAGATACGCAGTATTTT
cdr3_aa: CASSPGTRGTDTQYF

d_call: -
clone_size: -
v_call: TRBV28
j_call: TRBJ2-7
cdr3_nt: TGTGCCAGCCTAAGTTTCTCCACCTACGAGCAGTACTTC
cdr3_aa: CASLSFSTYEQYF

d_call: -
clone_size: -
v_call: TRBV2
j_call: TRBJ1-3
cdr3_nt: TGTGCCAGCAGGGCCTCACTCTCTGGAAACACCATATATTTT
cdr3_aa: CASRASLSGNTIYF

d_call: -
clone_size: -
v_call: TRBV18
j_call: TRBJ2-5
cdr3_nt: TGTGCCAGCTCACCACCGTCAAGTCAAGAGACCCAGTACTTC
cdr3_aa: CASSPPSSQETQYF

d_call: -
clone_size: -
v_call: TRBV5-1
j_call: TRBJ2-1
cdr3_nt: TGCGCCAGCAGCTTGGTTAACGGGGTTCACAATGAGCAGTTCTTC
cdr3_aa: CASSLVNGVHNEQFF

d_call: -
clone_size: few
v_call: TRBV7-9
j_call: TRBJ1-2
cdr3_nt: TGTGCCAGCAGCCTGCGGGCGGCCGGGGGGGACTATGGCTACACCTTC
cdr3_aa: CASSLRAAGGDYGYTF

d_call: -
clone_size: large
v_call: TRBV5-1
j_call: TRBJ2-5
cdr3_nt: TGCGCCAGCAGCACTTGGATGGGCAGGGCTCAAGAGACCCAGTACTTC
cdr3_aa: CASSTWMGRAQETQYF

d_call: -
clone_size: -
v_call: TRBV29-1
j_call: TRBJ1-1
cdr3_nt: TGCAGCGTTGAGGGCCAGGTCATGAACACTGAAGCTTTCTTT
cdr3_aa: CSVEGQVMNTEAFF

d_call: -
clone_size: -
v_call: TRBV18
j_call: TRBJ2-3
cdr3_nt: TGTGCCAGCTCACCGTCCGGGGGCCCTAGGTCAGATACGCAGTATTTT
cdr3_aa: CASSPSGGPRSDTQYF

d_call: -
clone_size: few
v_call: TRBV4-1
j_call: TRBJ1-2
cdr3_nt: TGCGCCAGCAGCCGGGACCCGGCCCAAAGATATGGCTACACCTTC
cdr3_aa: CASSRDPAQRYGYTF

d_call: -
clone_size: -
v_call: TRBV2
j_call: TRBJ1-1
cdr3_nt: TGTGCCAGCAGTGACAGGGTTGTCACTGAAGCTTTCTTT
cdr3_aa: CASSDRVVTEAFF

d_call: -
clone_size: -
v_call: TRBV5-8
j_call: TRBJ2-7
cdr3_nt: TGTGCCAGCGGCCCCGGGACAAGAGTCTACGAGCAGTACTTC
cdr3_aa: CASGPGTRVYEQYF

d_call: -
clone_size: -
v_call: TRBV12-2
j_call: TRBJ2-6
cdr3_nt: TGTGCAAGTCGCAACGGAAGCTCCACACAAAGTCGGGCCAACGTCCTGACTTTC
cdr3_aa: CASRNGSSTQSRANVLTF

d_call: TRBD2
clone_size: -
v_call: TRBV5-4
j_call: TRBJ2-1
cdr3_nt: TGTGCCAGCAGCGCAGGAATTAGCGGGAACAATGAGCAGTTCTTC
cdr3_aa: CASSAGISGNNEQFF

d_call: TRBD1
clone_size: -
v_call: TRBV11-3
j_call: TRBJ2-1
cdr3_nt: TGTGCCAGCAGCCCGATGAGGGGCAGGGGGCAAAATGAGCAGTTCTTC
cdr3_aa: CASSPMRGRGQNEQFF

d_call: -
clone_size: -
v_call: TRBV6-1
j_call: TRBJ1-4
cdr3_nt: TGTGCCAGCACCTCCCGTGGCAGTGCAAAACTGTTTTTT
cdr3_aa: CASTSRGSAKLFF

d_call: -
clone_size: -
v_call: TRBV4-2
j_call: TRBJ2-3
cdr3_nt: TGTGCCAGCAGCCTCACAGATACGCAGTATTTT
cdr3_aa: CASSLTDTQYF

d_call: -
clone_size: -
v_call: TRBV28
j_call: TRBJ1-1
cdr3_nt: TGTGCCAGCAGTTCCACCGACAGACGGGGGGGTGAAGCTTTCTTT
cdr3_aa: CASSSTDRRGGEAFF

d_call: TRBD1
clone_size: -
v_call: TRBV7-3
j_call: TRBJ2-5
cdr3_nt: TGTGCCAGCAGCTTAAACCCCGCAGGGGGCGCGGAGACCCAGTACTTC
cdr3_aa: CASSLNPAGGAETQYF

d_call: TRBD2
clone_size: -
v_call: TRBV7-9
j_call: TRBJ2-1
cdr3_nt: TGTGCCAGCAGCAAAGGCCGTAGCGGGAGCTCCTACAATGAGCAGTTCTTC
cdr3_aa: CASSKGRSGSSYNEQFF

d_call: TRBD1
clone_size: -
v_call: TRBV9
j_call: TRBJ2-2
cdr3_nt: TGTGCCAGCAGCTCTCGACAGGGATCGAACACCGGGGAGCTGTTTTTT
cdr3_aa: CASSSRQGSNTGELFF

d_call: -
clone_size: -
v_call: TRBV30
j_call: TRBJ2-2
cdr3_nt: TGTGCCTGGAGTGTTGAACCCGGGAAGGGGGAGCTGTTTTTT
cdr3_aa: CAWSVEPGKGELFF

d_call: TRBD1
clone_size: few
v_call: TRBV12-5
j_call: TRBJ2-5
cdr3_nt: TGTGCTAGTAGAAGGCAGGGGGAAGTGGCCCAGTACTTC
cdr3_aa: CASRRQGEVAQYF

d_call: -
clone_size: -
v_call: TRBV6-5
j_call: TRBJ1-1
cdr3_nt: TGTGCCAGCAGTTACGCCCGGGTCTCGAACACTGAAGCTTTCTTT
cdr3_aa: CASSYARVSNTEAFF

d_call: TRBD1
clone_size: -
v_call: TRBV6-4
j_call: TRBJ1-2
cdr3_nt: TGTGCCAGCAGAGGGACAGGAGGTGGCTATGGCTACACCTTC
cdr3_aa: CASRGTGGGYGYTF

d_call: -
clone_size: -
v_call: TRBV27
j_call: TRBJ2-1
cdr3_nt: TGTGCCAGCAGCTTGTTGAGGCGGGACGGCCACAATGAGCAGTTCTTC
cdr3_aa: CASSLLRRDGHNEQFF

d_call: -
clone_size: -
v_call: TRBV5-6
j_call: TRBJ2-1
cdr3_nt: TGTGCCAGCAGCCCGCGGGGAGGAGGGCTCTCCTACAATGAGCAGTTCTTC
cdr3_aa: CASSPRGGGLSYNEQFF

d_call: -
clone_size: -
v_call: TRBV7-8
j_call: TRBJ2-1
cdr3_nt: TGTGCCAGCAGCTTAGCAGGGGCTTACAATGAGCAGTTCTTC
cdr3_aa: CASSLAGAYNEQFF

d_call: -
clone_size: -
v_call: TRBV5-4
j_call: TRBJ1-3
cdr3_nt: TGTGCCAGCAGCCAAGGGGTCTCTGGAAACACCATATATTTT
cdr3_aa: CASSQGVSGNTIYF

d_call: -
clone_size: -
v_call: TRBV6-6
j_call: TRBJ1-1
cdr3_nt: TGTGCCAGCAGTCGACAGAACACTGAAGCTTTCTTT
cdr3_aa: CASSRQNTEAFF

d_call: TRBD2
clone_size: once
v_call: TRBV19
j_call: TRBJ2-5
cdr3_nt: TGTGCCAGTAAGGAGACTAGCGGGAGGGAGACCCAGTACTTC
cdr3_aa: CASKETSGRETQYF

d_call: TRBD2
clone_size: -
v_call: TRBV5-1
j_call: TRBJ2-1
cdr3_nt: TGCGCCAGCAGCTTGGGCGGGGGATCCTACAATGAGCAGTTCTTC
cdr3_aa: CASSLGGGSYNEQFF

d_call: -
clone_size: -
v_call: TRBV5-8
j_call: TRBJ2-5
cdr3_nt: TGTGCCAGCAGCCGTGACAGGTTCGGTCAAGAGACCCAGTACTTC
cdr3_aa: CASSRDRFGQETQYF

d_call: -
clone_size: -
v_call: TRBV27
j_call: TRBJ1-6
cdr3_nt: TGTGCCAGCAGTATTCCGCGGGGCTCCTATAATTCACCCCTCCACTTT
cdr3_aa: CASSIPRGSYNSPLHF

d_call: -
clone_size: large
v_call: TRBV30
j_call: TRBJ1-3
cdr3_nt: TGTGCCTGGAGTAATGAAAGGGACTTCCCCCCGGTGCTCTCTGGAAACACCATATATTTT
cdr3_aa: CAWSNERDFPPVLSGNTIYF

d_call: TRBD1
clone_size: few
v_call: TRBV4-1
j_call: TRBJ1-2
cdr3_nt: TGCGCCAGCAGCAGAGACAGGGTCCTAGGCGGCTACACCTTC
cdr3_aa: CASSRDRVLGGYTF

d_call: TRBD1
clone_size: medium-sized
v_call: TRBV9
j_call: TRBJ1-2
cdr3_nt: TGTGCCAGCAGCGTAGACCCGGGACAGGGGTATGGCTACACCTTC
cdr3_aa: CASSVDPGQGYGYTF

d_call: -
clone_size: -
v_call: TRBV2
j_call: TRBJ1-5
cdr3_nt: TGTGCCAGCAGGGGGCGGTCCAATCAGCCCCAGCATTTT
cdr3_aa: CASRGRSNQPQHF

d_call: -
clone_size: -
v_call: TRBV6-8
j_call: TRBJ2-3
cdr3_nt: TGTGCCAGCAGGTATACTAGCAGGAGGCACACAGATACGCAGTATTTT
cdr3_aa: CASRYTSRRHTDTQYF

d_call: -
clone_size: -
v_call: TRBV6-4
j_call: TRBJ1-1
cdr3_nt: TGTGCCAGCAGCCTAGCAAAGAACACTGAAGCTTTCTTT
cdr3_aa: CASSLAKNTEAFF